These 30 T cell receptor beta chains were sequenced from one sample in a study of control samples from healthy donors and cancer patients. TCRdb keeps only in-frame clones here, not all; method: immunoSEQ multiplex PCR. This table has 350,000 to 450,000 clones, 90% appearing once. The specimen sequenced was PBMCs. The receptors here all came from a man between 35 and 55 years old with head and neck cancer.

The chain has TRBV7-2 and TRBJ1-5; D gene uncertain. CDR1 is SGHTA and CDR2 is FQGNSA in the germline V gene. V lost 4 bases, J lost 0 bases, and 7 bases lay in between. The CDR3 is 14 residues long. The CDR3 coding sequence is TGTGCCAGCAGCTCTGACGGTAGCAATCAGCCCCAGCATTTT. It encodes CASSSDGSNQPQHF.

The chain employs TRBV5-1 and TRBJ1-2; the match to TRBD1 covers 10 bases. The CDR3 has 15 residues. The V and J ends lost 0 bases and 8 bases, in that order; junction bases with no gene match: 7. Germline V gene lookup returns CDR1 SGHRS and CDR2 YFSETQ. The CDR3 DNA sequence: TGCGCCAGCAGCTTGGTACGACAGGGGGCGGAGGGCTACACCTTC. Translating gives CASSLVRQGAEGYTF.

This rearrangement joins TRBV18 to TRBJ2-5; 9 bases are shared with TRBD2. The germline V gene encodes CDR1 KGHSH and CDR2 LQKENI. The CDR3 loop spans 16 amino acids. The J segment lost 2 bases and the V segment lost 3 bases, leaving 7 bases of the junction unmatched. The CDR3 coding sequence is TGTGCCAGCTCACCCACGCTAGCGGGGATACAAGAGACCCAGTACTTC. As protein: CASSPTLAGIQETQYF.

The V call is TRBV14, the J call TRBJ2-5, with a weak D call TRBD1 (5 bases). CDR1 and CDR2 from the germline V gene are SGHDN and FVKESK. Trimming shortened V by 1 base and J by 5 bases, and 14 bases separated the two germline ends. This CDR3 has 15 residues. The CDR3 reads CASSQGQFGWETQYF. DNA for the CDR3: TGTGCCAGCAGCCAAGGACAGTTCGGCTGGGAGACCCAGTACTTC.

V usage is TRBV6-1 and J usage is TRBJ2-1, with 9 bases aligning to TRBD2. The germline gives CDR1 MNHNS, CDR2 SASEGT. The J segment lost 6 bases and the V segment lost 3 bases, leaving 3 bases of the junction unmatched. This CDR3 is built from 14 residues. The CDR3 region has the DNA TGTGCCAGCAGTGAGGCTAGCGGGGTCAATGAGCAGTTCTTC. It translates to CASSEASGVNEQFF.

The chain recombines TRBV11-3 with TRBJ2-1, with D tentatively TRBD1 or TRBD2 (6 bases each). The CDR3 is made up of 16 amino acids. V was shortened by 5 bases and J by 6 bases, with 20 bases between the two germline ends. CDR1 SGHNT and CDR2 YENEEA come from the germline V gene. The CDR3 DNA reads as TGTGCCAGCAGCCCAGGGGTCGGGCGGGGAAGCAATGAGCAGTTCTTC. This codes for CASSPGVGRGSNEQFF.

This clone was counted a few times. This chain connects TRBV11-2 to TRBJ2-5; 7 bases are shared with TRBD2. The CDR3 loop spans 15 amino acids. The ends lost 6 bases at V and 4 bases at J; junction bases unmatched: 11. Germline V lookup: CDR1 SGHAT, CDR2 FQNNGV. The CDR3 DNA reads TGTGCCAGCAGATTTGGGGGAGGGCCAGGAGAGACCCAGTACTTC. Protein: CASRFGGGPGETQYF.

The chain uses TRBV30 and TRBJ2-2; weak D call: TRBD2 (5 bases). The CDR3 has 13 residues. The germline V and J ends were trimmed by 2 bases and 6 bases, with 10 bases remaining between them. Germline V lookup: CDR1 GTSNPN, CDR2 SVGIG (reference sequence). CDR3 sequence reads: CAWSWRRPGELFF. For the CDR3, the DNA is TGTGCCTGGAGTTGGAGGAGGCCCGGGGAGCTGTTTTTT.

The chain employs TRBV19 and TRBJ2-1; 7 bases are shared with TRBD2. The CDR3 sequence is 12 residues long. Germline trimming cut 4 bases from V and 14 bases from J; bases unmatched to any gene: 8. Germline CDR1 is LNHDA and CDR2 is SQIVND (reference sequence). This CDR3 reads CASSTLDGGKFF. The CDR3 bases are TGTGCCAGTAGTACTCTCGACGGGGGGAAGTTCTTC.

The chain joins TRBV21-1 to TRBJ2-7; the table's D call, TRBD1, was not checked against the DNA. TRBV21-1 is a pseudogene locus. This CDR3 region has 14 residues. CDR3 nucleotide sequence: TGTGCCAGCAGCAAACCCGGACAGACCTACGAGCAGTACTTC. Its translation: CASSKPGQTYEQYF.

The chain joins TRBV2 to TRBJ2-7, with a weak D call TRBD1 (5 bases). The V and J ends lost 6 bases and 5 bases respectively, with 17 bases between them. This CDR3 comprises 14 residues. CDR1 and CDR2 (germline): SNHLY, FYNNEI. The CDR3 sequence: CASSQIREGDEQYF. The CDR3 coding sequence is TGTGCCAGCAGCCAAATTAGGGAAGGGGACGAGCAGTACTTC.

This clone was seen only once. This chain uses TRBV27 with TRBJ1-1; 11 positions match TRBD1. The CDR3 loop spans 14 amino acids. The V gene's germline CDR1 is MNHEY and CDR2 SMNVEV (reference sequence). Losses at the gene ends were 6 bases for V and 6 bases for J; bases not matched to a gene: 6. CDR3 bases: TGTGCCAGCAGCCGGGACAGGGGGTTCCCTGAAGCTTTCTTT. Translating it yields CASSRDRGFPEAFF.

The chain has TRBV11-2 and TRBJ1-6; 9 bases are shared with TRBD1. V shed 3 bases, J shed 7 bases, and the junction held 4 bases outside the gene matches. The germline V gene encodes CDR1 SGHAT and CDR2 FQNNGV. CDR3 length equals 15 residues. In DNA, the CDR3 is TGTGCCAGCAGCTTCCTGACAGGGGGAAATTCACCCCTCCACTTT. It specifies CASSFLTGGNSPLHF.

This chain connects TRBV6-5 to TRBJ2-3; D ambiguous. The CDR3 has 14 residues. Germline V gives CDR1 MNHEY, CDR2 SVGAGI. V was cut by 8 bases and J by 4 bases, with 16 bases left in between. CDR3 DNA: TGTGCCAGCTGGCACCGACCCTTCCCAGATACGCAGTATTTT. This sequence encodes CASWHRPFPDTQYF.

The gene calls are TRBV18 and TRBJ2-1; TRBD1 matches at 10 bases. Unmatched junction bases numbered 11, after V lost 1 base and J lost 8 bases. This CDR3 comprises 17 residues. Germline CDR1 reads KGHSH; CDR2 reads LQKENI. CDR3 sequence reads: CASSPRTVGTGDHEQFF. CDR3 DNA: TGTGCCAGCTCACCACGAACCGTTGGGACAGGGGATCATGAGCAGTTCTTC.

Only one count was recorded for this clone. The rearrangement joins TRBV7-9 to TRBJ2-3; D possibly corresponds to TRBD1 (5 bases). V lost 2 bases to trimming and J lost 2 bases, with 8 bases between them. This CDR3 contains 14 residues. Looked up from germline, CDR1 is SEHNR and CDR2 is FQNEAQ (reference sequence). CDR3 in DNA: TGTGCCAGCAGCTTACAGGGTACCACAGATACGCAGTATTTT. This translates into CASSLQGTTDTQYF.

A single count supports this clone. The chain carries TRBV13 and TRBJ2-7, with 10 nucleotides matching TRBD2. This CDR3 contains 19 residues. Trimming cost V 4 bases and J 2 bases; bases outside gene matches: 17. Per germline, CDR1 PRHDT and CDR2 FYEKMQ (reference sequence). Written as DNA, the CDR3 is TGTGCCAGCAGCTCCCCTGTAGCGGGGGGTCATCACACCACCTACGAGCAGTACTTC. It yields the protein CASSSPVAGGHHTTYEQYF.

CDR3 nucleotide sequence: TGTGCCAGCTCACCACCCACCCCTTTAGAGCAGTACTTC. It codes for CASSPPTPLEQYF. The rearrangement links TRBV18 to TRBJ2-7; D gene uncertain. V was trimmed by 0 bases and J by 7 bases, leaving 10 bases between them. Germline values: CDR1 KGHSH, CDR2 LQKENI. CDR3 length: 13 residues.

The chain carries TRBV7-3 and TRBJ1-2, with TRBD1 as a possible D gene (5 bases). CDR3 size: 14 residues. The germline CDR1 and CDR2 sequences are SGHTA and FQGTGA. V lost 5 bases to trimming and J lost 6 bases, with 16 bases between them. The CDR3, as DNA: TGTGCCAGCAGCGTAGTAGGAGGGGCCGATGGCTACACCTTC. Amino acids: CASSVVGGADGYTF.

The chain employs TRBV25-1 and TRBJ2-3, with a tentative D call TRBD1 (5 bases). V was clipped by 1 base and J by 2 bases, with 13 bases between them. From germline, CDR1 is MGHDK and CDR2 SYGVNS. CDR3 length: 16 residues. The CDR3 sequence: CASSEFRAGSTDTQYF. The CDR3 DNA sequence: TGTGCCAGCAGTGAATTTAGAGCAGGGTCCACAGATACGCAGTATTTT.

This chain connects TRBV29-1 to TRBJ1-2; 8 nucleotides line up with TRBD1. V lost 4 bases, J lost 0 bases, and 4 bases stayed unmatched. The length of the CDR3 is 14 residues. Germline CDR1 and CDR2: SQVTM and ANQGSEA. For the CDR3, the DNA is TGCAGCGTTGGACAGGGGAGGACTAACTATGGCTACACCTTC. Protein: CSVGQGRTNYGYTF.

The rearrangement uses TRBV7-2 and TRBJ2-3; D remains ambiguous. The germline V gene has CDR1 SGHTA and CDR2 FQGNSA. The CDR3 sequence is 12 residues long. The V end was cut by 5 bases, the J end by 8 bases, with 11 bases between. CDR3 protein: CASSPGPSTQYF. CDR3 bases: TGTGCCAGCAGCCCAGGTCCCAGTACGCAGTATTTT.

This chain uses TRBV7-6 with TRBJ2-7; perhaps D is TRBD1 or TRBD2 (5 bases each). Trimming took off 5 bases at V and 0 bases at J, with 14 bases between the two ends. The CDR3 is 15 amino acids. The germline gives CDR1 SGHVS, CDR2 FNYEAQ. The CDR3 DNA reads as TGTGCCAGCAGCACCGGGACCGCTAGCTCCTACGAGCAGTACTTC. Its protein product is CASSTGTASSYEQYF.

The chain recombines TRBV7-2 with TRBJ1-4, with a possible D match to TRBD1 (5 bases). Germline V gene sequence: CDR1 SGHTA, CDR2 FQGNSA. The CDR3 is 16 amino acids. Trimming removed 3 bases from V and 7 bases from J, with 18 bases in between. This chain's CDR3 is CASSLQGPLITEKLFF. The CDR3 coding sequence is TGTGCCAGCAGCTTGCAGGGACCTTTAATCACTGAAAAACTGTTTTTT.

The gene calls are TRBV4-3 and TRBJ1-3; no definite D call. The CDR3 consists of 14 residues. Germline values: CDR1 LGHNA, CDR2 YSLEER. Trimming removed 4 bases at V and 0 bases at J, with 7 bases between. The CDR3 DNA sequence: TGCGCCAGCAGCCCAGAGGGCTCTGGAAACACCATATATTTT. Translation: CASSPEGSGNTIYF.

The V call is TRBV9, the J call TRBJ2-1, with a tentative D call TRBD2 (5 bases). V dropped 3 bases and J dropped 0 bases, with 19 bases sitting between them. From germline, CDR1 is SGDLS and CDR2 YYNGEE. The CDR3 runs 18 residues. DNA for the CDR3: TGTGCCAGCAGCGCGGCCCACCTTCTAGGGAGCTCCTACAATGAGCAGTTCTTC. It translates to CASSAAHLLGSSYNEQFF.

The rearrangement links TRBV5-5 to TRBJ1-2, with D possibly being TRBD1 (5 bases). With 6 bases removed from V and 4 bases from J, the gap between germline ends came to 25 bases. This CDR3 is built from 17 residues. Germline lookup yields CDR1 SGHKS and CDR2 YYEKEE (reference sequence). The CDR3 DNA follows: TGTGCCAGCACTTCCTGGGGGTCCCCTCCTTTCGTCTATGGCTACACCTTC. Translated, it gives CASTSWGSPPFVYGYTF.

This chain connects TRBV5-4 to TRBJ1-6; D possibly corresponds to TRBD1 (5 bases). This CDR3 comprises 12 residues. Trimming shortened V by 7 bases and J by 9 bases, and 11 bases separated the two germline ends. Germline V CDR1 and CDR2: SGHNT, YYREEE (reference sequence). DNA of the CDR3: TGTGCCAGCCGCGGGGACGCTTCACCCCTCCACTTT. The encoded protein is CASRGDASPLHF. Full variable domain (remainder filled in from reference TRBV5-4 and TRBJ1-6): ETGVTQSPTHLIKTRGQQVTLRCSSQSGHNTVSWYQQALGQGPQFIFQYYREEENGRGNFPPRFSGLQFPNYSSELNVNALELDDSALYLCASRGDASPLHFGNGTRLTVT.

This clone was detected only once. The chain links TRBV19 to TRBJ2-3; possible D gene TRBD2, 6 bases. Trimming took 10 bases from V and 0 from J, leaving 17 bases between them. The CDR3 sequence is 15 residues long. CDR1 is LNHDA, CDR2 SQIVND, per germline (reference sequence). The CDR3 nucleotides read TGTGCCACAACCACCGCGGGACGGAGCACAGATACGCAGTATTTT. It is translated as CATTTAGRSTDTQYF.

This chain uses TRBV10-3 with TRBJ1-2; the match to TRBD1 covers 7 bases. Germline CDR1 and CDR2: ENHRY and SYGVKD. This CDR3 has 15 amino acids. Losses at the gene ends were 6 bases for V and 8 bases for J; bases not matched to a gene: 15. CDR3 nucleotide sequence: TGTGCCATCAGCCCCGATTACAGGGGTTTGAGCGGCTACACCTTC. Amino acid sequence: CAISPDYRGLSGYTF.